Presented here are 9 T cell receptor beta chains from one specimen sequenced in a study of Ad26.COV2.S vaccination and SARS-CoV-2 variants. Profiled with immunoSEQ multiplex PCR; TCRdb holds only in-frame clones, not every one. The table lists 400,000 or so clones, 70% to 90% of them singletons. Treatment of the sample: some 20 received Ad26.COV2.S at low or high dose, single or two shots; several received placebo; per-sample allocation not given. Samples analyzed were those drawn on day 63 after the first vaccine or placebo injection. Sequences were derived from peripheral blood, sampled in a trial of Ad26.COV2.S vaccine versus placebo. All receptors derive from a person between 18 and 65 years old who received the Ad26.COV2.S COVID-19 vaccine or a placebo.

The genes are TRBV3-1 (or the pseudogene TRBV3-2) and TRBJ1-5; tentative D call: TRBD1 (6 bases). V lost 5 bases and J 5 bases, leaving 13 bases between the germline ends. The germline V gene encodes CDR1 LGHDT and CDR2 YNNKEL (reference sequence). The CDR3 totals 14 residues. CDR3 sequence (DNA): TGTGCCAGCAGCTCCAAACCAGGGGATCAGCCCCAGCATTTT. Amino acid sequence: CASSSKPGDQPQHF.

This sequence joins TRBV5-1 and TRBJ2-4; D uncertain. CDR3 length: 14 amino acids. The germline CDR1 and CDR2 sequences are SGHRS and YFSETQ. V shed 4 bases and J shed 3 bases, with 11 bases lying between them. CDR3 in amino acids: CASSPAVVKNIQYF. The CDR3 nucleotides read TGCGCCAGCAGCCCAGCAGTTGTCAAAAACATTCAGTACTTC.

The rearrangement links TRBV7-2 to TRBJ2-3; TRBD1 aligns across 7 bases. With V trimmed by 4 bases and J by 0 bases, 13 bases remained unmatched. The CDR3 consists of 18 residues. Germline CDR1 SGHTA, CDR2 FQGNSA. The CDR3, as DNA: TGTGCCAGCAGCTCCGCCGGGACAGCCACTTTAAGCACAGATACGCAGTATTTT. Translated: CASSSAGTATLSTDTQYF.

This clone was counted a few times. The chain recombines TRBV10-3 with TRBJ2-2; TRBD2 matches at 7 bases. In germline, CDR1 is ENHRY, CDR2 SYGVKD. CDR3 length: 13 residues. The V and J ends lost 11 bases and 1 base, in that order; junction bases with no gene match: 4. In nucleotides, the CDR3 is TGTGCCGGAGGACTAGAGAACACCGGGGAGCTGTTTTTT. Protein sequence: CAGGLENTGELFF.

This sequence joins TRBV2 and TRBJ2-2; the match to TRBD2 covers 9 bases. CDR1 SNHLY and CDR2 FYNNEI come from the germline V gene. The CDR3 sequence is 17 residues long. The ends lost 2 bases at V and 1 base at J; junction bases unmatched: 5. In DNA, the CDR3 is TGTGCCAGCAGTGAACCTTTAGCGGGGGTGAACACCGGGGAGCTGTTTTTT. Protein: CASSEPLAGVNTGELFF. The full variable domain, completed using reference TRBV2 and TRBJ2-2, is EPEVTQTPSHQVTQMGQEVILRCVPISNHLYFYWYRQILGQKVEFLVSFYNNEISEKSEIFDDQFSVERPDGSNFTLKIRSTKLEDSAMYFCASSEPLAGVNTGELFFGEGSRLTVL.

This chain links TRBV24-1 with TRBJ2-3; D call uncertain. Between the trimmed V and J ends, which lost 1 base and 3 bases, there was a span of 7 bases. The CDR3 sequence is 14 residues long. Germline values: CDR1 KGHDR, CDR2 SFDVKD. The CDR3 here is CATSDFRVTDTQYF. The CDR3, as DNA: TGTGCCACCAGTGATTTTAGAGTAACAGATACGCAGTATTTT.

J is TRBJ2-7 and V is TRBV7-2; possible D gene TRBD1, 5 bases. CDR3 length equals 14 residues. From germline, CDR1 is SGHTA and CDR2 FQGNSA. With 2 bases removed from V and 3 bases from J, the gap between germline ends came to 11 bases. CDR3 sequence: CASSLTPGNYEQYF. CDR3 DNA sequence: TGTGCCAGCAGCTTAACTCCAGGGAACTACGAGCAGTACTTC.

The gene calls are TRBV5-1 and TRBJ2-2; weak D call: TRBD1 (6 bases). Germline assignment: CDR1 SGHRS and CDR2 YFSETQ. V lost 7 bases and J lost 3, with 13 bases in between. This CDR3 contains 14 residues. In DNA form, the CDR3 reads TGCGCCAGCTGCTATTCAGGGGACACCGGGGAGCTGTTTTTT. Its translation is CASCYSGDTGELFF.

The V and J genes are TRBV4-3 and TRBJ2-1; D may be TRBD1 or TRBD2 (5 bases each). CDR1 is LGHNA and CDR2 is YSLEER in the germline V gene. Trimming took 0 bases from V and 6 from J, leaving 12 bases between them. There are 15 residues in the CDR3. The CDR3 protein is CASSQEGMGVNEQFF. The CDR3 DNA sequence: TGCGCCAGCAGCCAAGAAGGGATGGGGGTCAATGAGCAGTTCTTC.